The next 19 T cell receptor beta chains were all read from a single sample in a study of regulatory T cells in long-lasting Graves disease. Arm-PCR of CDR3 regions with iRepertoire HTBI primers generated TCR beta libraries. Each CDR3 protein is one row after TCRdb ran MiXCR on the multiplex PCR reads. The repertoire has about 240,000 distinct CDR3 sequences, 20% of them found once; the top ten carry roughly 13%. Time point: newly diagnosed GD, antithyroid drugs for less than 3 months. Preparation of the TCR library used RNA extracted from PBMCs. The sample in question was peripheral blood mononuclear cells (PBMCs), obtained at new diagnosis, from a patient treated with antithyroid drugs. The receptors here all came from a female donor with Graves disease.

This clonotype has a count of ten or more. The chain combines TRBV11-3 with TRBJ1-1; possibly TRBD1 for D (6 bases). This CDR3 has 13 residues. Germline V CDR1 and CDR2: SGHNT, YENEEA. Trimming left V 3 bases short and J 7 bases short, with 12 bases between. In nucleotides, the CDR3 is TGTGCCAGCAGCTTCCAGGGGTCAGGTGAAGCTTTCTTT. Encoded protein: CASSFQGSGEAFF.

This clonotype appeared once. This probably arose from a read error, given a far larger clone one base away. This chain joins TRBV9 and TRBJ2-7; TRBD1 agrees at 7 bases. This CDR3 comprises 15 residues. Looked up from germline, CDR1 is SGDLS and CDR2 is YYNGEE. The CDR3 region has the DNA TGTGTCAGCAGTTGGCCTGATGGACAGGCGTACGAGCAGTACTTC. Its protein product is CVSSWPDGQAYEQYF.

The V gene is TRBV9, the J gene TRBJ2-7; 7 positions agree with TRBD2. The CDR3 loop spans 15 amino acids. Germline lookup yields CDR1 SGDLS and CDR2 YYNGEE. J lost 3 bases, V lost 4 bases, and 10 bases had no gene match. CDR3 bases: TGTGCCAGCAGCCCGCGGGCTAGCGGAGACTACGAGCAGTACTTC. Protein: CASSPRASGDYEQYF.

V and J are TRBV28 and TRBJ1-1; D ambiguous. Germline CDR1 and CDR2: MDHEN and SYDVKM. The CDR3 length is 14 residues. Trimming pared 6 bases from V and 5 bases from J, leaving 16 bases between. CDR3 sequence reads: CASREPGVRTEAFF. The CDR3 region has the DNA TGTGCCAGCAGAGAACCGGGTGTCAGGACTGAAGCTTTCTTT.

The CDR3 DNA is TGTGCCAGCAGCCACGGACAGGGGGCGGAGGGCTACACCTTC. It is translated as CASSHGQGAEGYTF. The chain uses TRBV28 and TRBJ1-2, with 11 nucleotides matching TRBD1. Germline loops: CDR1 MDHEN, CDR2 SYDVKM. The V segment lost 6 bases and the J segment 8 bases; nucleotides outside the gene matches: 8. The CDR3 has 14 residues.

This clonotype was counted many times. V usage is TRBV15 and J usage is TRBJ2-5; 7 nucleotides line up with TRBD2. From germline, CDR1 is LNHNV and CDR2 YYDKDF (reference sequence). Trimming cost V 0 bases and J 2 bases; bases outside gene matches: 3. The CDR3 length is 15 residues. The CDR3 is CATSRDRRGQETQYF. The CDR3 nucleotides are TGTGCCACCAGCAGAGACAGGCGGGGGCAAGAGACCCAGTACTTC. The full variable domain, with the rest looked up from reference TRBV15 and TRBJ2-5, is DAMVIQNPRYQVTQFGKPVTLSCSQTLNHNVMYWYQQKSSQAPKLLFHYYDKDFNNEADTPDNFQSRRPNTSFCFLDIRSPGLGDTAMYLCATSRDRRGQETQYFGPGTRLLVL.

Comments on this clonotype: A single base separates this from a much larger clone, so it may be a read error. The rearrangement joins TRBV3-1 to TRBJ2-2, with a possible D match to TRBD2 (5 bases). From germline, CDR1 is LGHDT and CDR2 YNNKEL (reference sequence). V shed 4 bases and J shed 0 bases, with 15 bases lying between them. The CDR3 runs to 17 residues. The CDR3 protein is CASSRIRGGPNTGELFF. CDR3 DNA: TGTGCCAGCAGCCGTATTCGCGGAGGCCCGAACACCGGGGAGCTGTTTTTT.

This clonotype was picked up a small number of times. V and J are TRBV10-1 and TRBJ2-1; no definite D call. V was shortened by 1 base and J by 4 bases, with 5 bases between the two germline ends. Germline lookup yields CDR1 WNHNN and CDR2 SYGVQD (reference sequence). CDR3 length: 13 residues. This chain's CDR3 is CASSEFGYNEQFF. In DNA form, the CDR3 reads TGCGCCAGCAGTGAGTTCGGGTACAATGAGCAGTTCTTC.

V usage is TRBV9 and J usage is TRBJ2-3; 9 bases are a match to TRBD2. This CDR3 has 17 amino acids. J was trimmed by 9 bases and V by 4 bases; bases with no gene match: 18. Germline CDR1 is SGDLS and CDR2 is YYNGEE. CDR3 sequence (DNA): TGTGCCAGCAGCCCGACCGTGGTGGCGGGGGGGGCTGAGACGCAGTATTTT. Translated, it gives CASSPTVVAGGAETQYF. Full variable domain (outside the CDR3, taken from reference TRBV9 and TRBJ2-3): DSGVTQTPKHLITATGQRVTLRCSPRSGDLSVYWYQQSLDQGLQFLIQYYNGEERAKGNILERFSAQQFPDLHSELNLSSLELGDSALYFCASSPTVVAGGAETQYFGPGTRLTVL.

This clonotype was recorded many times. CDR3 amino acids: CASSGGTSGPPYEQYF. CDR3 in DNA: TGTGCCAGCAGTGGGGGGACTAGCGGACCCCCCTACGAGCAGTACTTC. The V gene is TRBV6-1, the J gene TRBJ2-7, with 11 bases aligning to TRBD2. V was pared by 4 bases and J by 2 bases, with 7 bases of the junction left unmatched. There are 16 residues in the CDR3. Germline loops: CDR1 MNHNS, CDR2 SASEGT.

This clonotype showed up many times. The chain links TRBV20-1 to TRBJ2-1; 8 nucleotides align to TRBD2. Germline trimming cut 6 bases from V and 4 bases from J; bases unmatched to any gene: 8. Germline V lookup: CDR1 DFQATT, CDR2 SNEGSKA (reference sequence). The CDR3 totals 14 residues. CDR3 sequence reads: CSAILAGPYNEQFF. CDR3 in DNA: TGCAGTGCGATCTTAGCGGGACCATACAATGAGCAGTTCTTC.

This chain joins TRBV11-2 and TRBJ2-2; TRBD2 is a possible D gene (6 bases). Germline values: CDR1 SGHAT, CDR2 FQNNGV. This CDR3 has 16 amino acids. V shed 1 base and J shed 1 base, with 10 bases lying between them. The CDR3 sequence: CASSLVRLVNTGELFF. The DNA for the CDR3 is TGTGCCAGCAGCTTAGTTCGACTAGTGAACACCGGGGAGCTGTTTTTT.

This clonotype was observed at least ten times. The J gene is TRBJ2-1, the V gene TRBV7-3, with TRBD2 matching 12 bases. Germline lookup yields CDR1 SGHTA and CDR2 FQGTGA. This CDR3 spans 15 amino acids. V trimming: 4 bases; J trimming: 7 bases; junction bases outside the gene matches: 5. As DNA, the CDR3 is TGTGCCAGCAGCTCGACTAGCGGGAGTAGAAATGAGCAGTTCTTC. Translated: CASSSTSGSRNEQFF.

This clonotype was seen ten or more times. The chain recombines TRBV7-9 with TRBJ1-1; 11 bases agree with TRBD1. The germline gives CDR1 SEHNR, CDR2 FQNEAQ (reference sequence). V gave up 1 base and J gave up 8 bases; unmatched junction bases: 0. The CDR3 is 13 amino acids. This chain's CDR3 is CASSLGDRGEAFF. CDR3 nucleotides: TGTGCCAGCAGCTTAGGGGACAGGGGGGAAGCTTTCTTT.

This clonotype was observed at least ten times. DNA for the CDR3: TGCAGTGCTAGCAGAGAAAGTAGGACTAGCGGGTTAAATACGCAGTATTTT. Translation: CSASRESRTSGLNTQYF. The J gene is TRBJ2-3, the V gene TRBV20-1; 11 nucleotides agree with TRBD2. V shed 3 bases, J shed 7 bases, and the junction held 15 bases outside the gene matches. This CDR3 comprises 17 residues. The germline V gene encodes CDR1 DFQATT and CDR2 SNEGSKA (reference sequence).

On this clonotype: The junction departs from germline at one end; a sequencing error may be responsible. The genes are TRBV3-1 and TRBJ2-5; a weak D match, TRBD2 (6 bases). Germline CDR1 is LGHDT and CDR2 is YNNKEL (reference sequence). CDR3 length equals 14 residues. The CDR3 region has the DNA TGTGCCAGCAGTACCACCCTGGGGGGAGAGGCCCAGTACTTC. This sequence encodes CASSTTLGGEAQYF.

As for this clonotype: The likely explanation is a read error, given a far larger clone one base away. For the CDR3, the DNA is TGTGCCAGCAGAGGGGGGGGGGTTCGATACGAGCAGTACTTC. Residues: CASRGGGVRYEQYF. This sequence joins TRBV6-1 and TRBJ2-7, with D tentatively TRBD2 (7 bases). Germline CDR1 is MNHNS and CDR2 is SASEGT. This CDR3 contains 14 residues. Trimming stripped 6 bases from V and 4 bases from J, with 16 bases between.

The chain combines TRBV6-1 with TRBJ2-3, with D maybe TRBD1 (6 bases). V gave up 5 bases and J gave up 1 base, with 10 bases separating them. CDR3 length: 14 amino acids. Looked up from germline, CDR1 is MNHNS and CDR2 is SASEGT. The CDR3 DNA is TGTGCCAGCAGTCCAGGGGCAGGCACAGATACGCAGTATTTT. It encodes CASSPGAGTDTQYF.

This clonotype was picked up many times. The chain uses TRBV30 and TRBJ2-5; D gene uncertain. The germline CDR1 and CDR2 sequences are GTSNPN and SVGIG (reference sequence). This CDR3 comprises 12 residues. The V and J ends lost 0 bases and 6 bases respectively, with 8 bases between them. The CDR3 is CAWSVAGKTQYF. CDR3 nucleotides: TGTGCCTGGAGTGTAGCTGGGAAGACCCAGTACTTC.